This T cell receptor (beta chain) was documented in a study of spatial heterogeneity in lung cancer. The time point was: sample taken at primary tumor resection. Whole RNA obtained from tumor, nontumor lung or frozen PBMC underwent sequencing without sorting. MiXCR, run by TCRdb on the 5' RACE reads, gives a single entry per CDR3 protein. The sample has about 48,000 distinct CDR3 sequences, less than 6% seen once; the top ten hold 8.5% to 14%. This clonotype appeared many times. The CDR3 extends over 15 amino acids. Germline-derived CDR1 and CDR2 are MNHEY and SVGEGT. Trimming cost V 5 bases and J 8 bases, with 19 bases left between them.

The chain couples TRBV6-2 or TRBV6-3 to TRBJ2-1; TRBD1 or TRBD2 may be the D gene (6 bases each). Sequencing used PBMCs, obtained at surgery. This receptor was obtained from a male donor with early-stage non-small cell lung cancer. The CDR3 coding sequence is TGTGCCAGCAGTCCTCTCGGCAGGGGAGGTGATGAGCAGTTCTTC. Residues: CASSPLGRGGDEQFF.